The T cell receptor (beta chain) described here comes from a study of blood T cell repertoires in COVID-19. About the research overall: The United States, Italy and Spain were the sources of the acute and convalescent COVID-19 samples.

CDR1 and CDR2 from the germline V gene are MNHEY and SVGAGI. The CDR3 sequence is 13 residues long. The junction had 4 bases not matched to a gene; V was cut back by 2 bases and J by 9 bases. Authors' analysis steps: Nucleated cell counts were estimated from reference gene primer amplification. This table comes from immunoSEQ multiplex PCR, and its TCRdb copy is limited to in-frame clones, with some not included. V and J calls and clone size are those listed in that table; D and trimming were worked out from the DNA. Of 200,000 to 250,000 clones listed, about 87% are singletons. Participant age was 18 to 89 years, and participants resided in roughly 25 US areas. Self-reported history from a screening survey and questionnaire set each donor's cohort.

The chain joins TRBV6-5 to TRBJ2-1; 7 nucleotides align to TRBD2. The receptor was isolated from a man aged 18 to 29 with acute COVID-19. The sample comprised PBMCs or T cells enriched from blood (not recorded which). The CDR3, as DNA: TGTGCCAGCAGTTACGCCGGGGGGACTGAGCAGTTCTTC. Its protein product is CASSYAGGTEQFF.